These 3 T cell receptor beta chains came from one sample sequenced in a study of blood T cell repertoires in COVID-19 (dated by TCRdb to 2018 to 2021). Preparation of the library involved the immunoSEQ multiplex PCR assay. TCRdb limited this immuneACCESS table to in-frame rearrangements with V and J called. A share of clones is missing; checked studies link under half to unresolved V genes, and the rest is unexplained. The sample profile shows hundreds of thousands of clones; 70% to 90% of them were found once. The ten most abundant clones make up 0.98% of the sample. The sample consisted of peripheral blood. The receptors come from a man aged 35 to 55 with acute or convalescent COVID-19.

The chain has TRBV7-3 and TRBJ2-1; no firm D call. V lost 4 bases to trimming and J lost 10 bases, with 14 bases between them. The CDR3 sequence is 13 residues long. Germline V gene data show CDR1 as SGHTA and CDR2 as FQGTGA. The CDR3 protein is CASSSLAAREQFF. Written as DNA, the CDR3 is TGTGCCAGCAGCTCCCTGGCGGCCCGGGAGCAGTTCTTC.

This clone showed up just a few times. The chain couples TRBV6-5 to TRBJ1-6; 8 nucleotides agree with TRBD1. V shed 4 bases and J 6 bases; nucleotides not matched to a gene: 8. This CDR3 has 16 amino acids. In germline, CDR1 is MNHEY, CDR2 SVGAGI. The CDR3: CASSLNPTGANSPLHF. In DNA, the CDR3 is TGTGCCAGCAGTTTAAACCCGACAGGGGCTAATTCACCCCTCCACTTT.

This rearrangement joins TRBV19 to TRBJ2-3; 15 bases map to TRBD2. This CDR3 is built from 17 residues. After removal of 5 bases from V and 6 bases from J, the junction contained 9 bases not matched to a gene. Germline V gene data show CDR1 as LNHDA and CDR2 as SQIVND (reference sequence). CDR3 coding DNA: TGTGCCAGTAGTGTCGGACTAGCGGGGGGGCCACGGGATACGCAGTATTTT. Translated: CASSVGLAGGPRDTQYF.